These T cell receptor beta chains were read from a single sample in a study of cytotoxic CD8 clonotypes in ibrutinib-treated CLL. TCRdb keeps only in-frame clones here, not all; method: immunoSEQ multiplex PCR. Here the sample spans approximately 150,000 clones, roughly 80% being singletons. The specimen comprised PBMCs, sampled after 24 months of ibrutinib treatment. These receptors all come from a human donor with chronic lymphocytic leukemia. Each CDR3 is given with its conserved first and last residue. A D gene is named only where the DNA matches it firmly. Clone size is given for some rows only: seen once, a few or many times, or a class if the clone is expanded.

V	D	size	J	DNA	CDR3
TRBV7-2	NA	NA	TRBJ1-4	TGTGCCAGCAGCTCAGGGTGGGGTAGTAATGAAAAACTGTTTTTT	CASSSGWGSNEKLFF
TRBV7-9	NA	NA	TRBJ2-1	TGTGCCAGCAGCTGCCCGCTGTGTGGAAATGAGCAGTTCTTC	CASSCPLCGNEQFF
TRBV29-1	NA	few	TRBJ1-6	TGCAGCGCCCTGGTAGGGTCCGGTTCACCCCTCCACTTT	CSALVGSGSPLHF
TRBV27	TRBD1	NA	TRBJ2-1	TGTGCCAGCAGGGGGACAGGGTACTACAATGAGCAGTTCTTC	CASRGTGYYNEQFF
TRBV18	NA	NA	TRBJ1-3	TGTGCCAGCTCACCACAACAGGACCTCTCTGGAAACACCATATATTTT	CASSPQQDLSGNTIYF
TRBV6-5	NA	NA	TRBJ1-3	TGTGCCAGCAGTTACAGGCAGAGCTCTGGAAACACCATATATTTT	CASSYRQSSGNTIYF
TRBV19	TRBD1	NA	TRBJ2-7	TGTGCCAGTAGTATCAAACAATTCGGGACAGGGTACTACGAGCAGTACTTC	CASSIKQFGTGYYEQYF
TRBV6-6	TRBD2	NA	TRBJ2-5	TGTGCCAGCAGTTACGTTTCGGGGGGACCCGCAGAGACCCAGTACTTC	CASSYVSGGPAETQYF
TRBV11-2	TRBD1	NA	TRBJ2-7	TGTGCCAGCAGCGGTACAGGGGGCGCCTACGAGCAGTACTTC	CASSGTGGAYEQYF
TRBV28	NA	NA	TRBJ1-2	TGTGCCAGCAGTCACCGGGGAACTAACTATGGCTACACCTTC	CASSHRGTNYGYTF
TRBV4-3	NA	NA	TRBJ1-2	TGCGCCAGCAGCCAAGGCTGGGGAAACTATGGCTACACCTTC	CASSQGWGNYGYTF
TRBV18	TRBD1	NA	TRBJ2-1	TGTGCCAGCTCACCGGACAGGGGGCTGGGGGAGCAGTTCTTC	CASSPDRGLGEQFF
TRBV28	NA	NA	TRBJ2-7	TGTGCCAGCAGTAGAAAGTACGAGCAGTACTTC	CASSRKYEQYF
TRBV6-5	TRBD1	NA	TRBJ2-1	TGTGCCAGCAGTCAAGGGGGCGCAGGCTATGAGCAGTTCTTC	CASSQGGAGYEQFF
TRBV19	NA	NA	TRBJ1-2	TGTGCCAGTAGCCCGGGGTTCTATGGCTACACCTTC	CASSPGFYGYTF
TRBV29-1	NA	NA	TRBJ2-5	TGCAGCGTTGAAGAAGTCGGGACGAAACCCATTTCGTACTTC	CSVEEVGTKPISYF
TRBV6-5	NA	NA	TRBJ1-5	TGTGCCAGCAGTCGGGTTATCGGTCAGCCCCAGCATTTT	CASSRVIGQPQHF
TRBV27	NA	NA	TRBJ2-5	TGTGCCAGCAGCGGACTGGGACAAATAGACCAAGAGACCCAGTACTTC	CASSGLGQIDQETQYF
TRBV28	NA	NA	TRBJ2-3	TGTGCCACCCAAATAACTAGGGGTACAGATACGCAGTATTTT	CATQITRGTDTQYF
TRBV11-2	NA	NA	TRBJ2-3	TGTGCCAGCAGCCTCGGCCAGAGCACAGATACGCAGTATTTT	CASSLGQSTDTQYF
TRBV4-2	NA	NA	TRBJ1-2	TGTGCCAGCAGCCAAGATTTCGAGCAGATGCACTATGGCTACACCTTC	CASSQDFEQMHYGYTF
TRBV7-9	NA	NA	TRBJ2-7	TGTGCCAGCAGCTTAACGAGGGACTACGAGCAGTACTTC	CASSLTRDYEQYF
TRBV18	NA	NA	TRBJ2-2	TGTGCCAGCTCGTGGGGGGCCACCGGGGAGCTGTTTTTT	CASSWGATGELFF
TRBV5-1	NA	NA	TRBJ1-2	TGCGCCAGCAGCTTCTGGACGGACACTAGTGGCTACACCTTC	CASSFWTDTSGYTF
TRBV19	NA	NA	TRBJ1-4	TGTGCCAGTAGTATTGGAGCGGAATGGAATGAAAAACTGTTTTTT	CASSIGAEWNEKLFF
TRBV30	NA	NA	TRBJ2-7	TGTGCCTGGAGTGTATCGCTCTACGAGCAGTACTTC	CAWSVSLYEQYF
TRBV9	NA	NA	TRBJ2-5	TGTGCCAGCAGCCCCCACCCAGGGGAGTCCTCGGAGGAGACCCAGTACTTC	CASSPHPGESSEETQYF
TRBV29-1	TRBD1	NA	TRBJ2-2	TGCAGCGTTGAAACTTCCGGGACAGGTCCTTTAGGGGAGCTGTTTTTT	CSVETSGTGPLGELFF
TRBV6-6	NA	NA	TRBJ2-7	TGTGCCAGCAGTCCACCCTCGGCGGTCACCTACGAGCAGTACTTC	CASSPPSAVTYEQYF
TRBV18	NA	once	TRBJ1-2	TGTGCCAGCTCACCGGAGATGGGTGGCTACACCTTC	CASSPEMGGYTF
TRBV4-3	TRBD1	few	TRBJ2-7	TGCGCCAGCAGCCAAGCGGGACAGCCCCCCTCCGAGCAGTACTTC	CASSQAGQPPSEQYF
TRBV19	TRBD1	once	TRBJ2-5	TGTGCCAGTAGTCCAGGGACAGGGAGTAGCACGGAGACCCAGTACTTC	CASSPGTGSSTETQYF
TRBV7-6	TRBD2	NA	TRBJ2-7	TGTGCCAGCAGCCTGACCTCCGGGACTAGCGGGGTCCACGAGCAGTACTTC	CASSLTSGTSGVHEQYF
TRBV9	NA	once	TRBJ1-5	TGTGCCAGCAGCGTTGGGGCAGGGGGCAATCAGCCCCAGCATTTT	CASSVGAGGNQPQHF
TRBV27	NA	once	TRBJ2-5	TGTGCCAGTGGGGCGGCGGGACGGGAGACCCAGTACTTC	CASGAAGRETQYF
TRBV7-2	TRBD1	NA	TRBJ2-2	TGTGCCAGCAGCTGGACAGGGTCCGGGGAGCTGTTTTTT	CASSWTGSGELFF
TRBV13	NA	NA	TRBJ1-1	TGTGCCAGCAGCTTAGGACAGGGTAAGACTGAAGCTTTCTTT	CASSLGQGKTEAFF
TRBV10-1	NA	NA	TRBJ1-4	TGCGCCAGCAGTGTGTTGACAGTAAAAAATGAAAAACTGTTTTTT	CASSVLTVKNEKLFF
TRBV30	TRBD2	NA	TRBJ2-3	TGTGCCTGGAGTTACGGGACTAGGGAGGTAGATACGCAGTATTTT	CAWSYGTREVDTQYF
TRBV7-2	NA	NA	TRBJ1-1	TGTGCCAGCAGCACACAACCAGGGGCTGGCACTGAAGCTTTCTTT	CASSTQPGAGTEAFF
TRBV27	NA	NA	TRBJ1-4	TGTGCCAGCAGTTTATTGGGGGGGCTTGGTGAAAAACTGTTTTTT	CASSLLGGLGEKLFF
TRBV2	TRBD1	NA	TRBJ1-2	TGTGCCAGCAGACGACAGGGCAAAGACTATGGCTACACCTTC	CASRRQGKDYGYTF
TRBV11-2	NA	NA	TRBJ2-7	TGTGCCAGCAGCTTAGCTTCGGGGTGGGGAAATGGTCTAATCGAGCAGTACTTC	CASSLASGWGNGLIEQYF
TRBV2	TRBD2	NA	TRBJ2-1	TGTGCCAGCAGTCTGTTAGCGGGAGGGAGGGATGAGCAGTTCTTC	CASSLLAGGRDEQFF
TRBV6-6	NA	NA	TRBJ2-7	TGTGCCAGCAGTTACTCCGGACAGACCTACGAGCAGTACTTC	CASSYSGQTYEQYF
TRBV4-1	TRBD1	once	TRBJ1-1	TGCGCCAGCAGCCAAGCCAGGGGGATAAGAGATACTGAAGCTTTCTTT	CASSQARGIRDTEAFF
TRBV19	TRBD1	once	TRBJ2-6	TGTGCCAGTAGTACCAGGGGGTCTGGGGCCAACGTCCTGACTTTC	CASSTRGSGANVLTF
TRBV18	NA	NA	TRBJ1-1	TGTGCCAGCTCACCAAACTCAGGAGTGAACACTGAAGCTTTCTTT	CASSPNSGVNTEAFF
TRBV18	NA	NA	TRBJ1-6	TGTGCCAGCTCACCACCGTCAGGGATGCATTCACCCCTCCACTTT	CASSPPSGMHSPLHF
TRBV6-5	TRBD1	NA	TRBJ1-6	TGTGCCAGCAGTCGGACAGGGGGTAATTCACCCCTCCACTTT	CASSRTGGNSPLHF